The 26 T cell receptor beta chains below all came from one sample that was sequenced in a study of T-cell memory formation after mild COVID-19. TCRdb recomputed calls from the 5' RACE reads with MiXCR, one row per CDR3 protein. The sample lists approximately 250,000 distinct CDR3 sequences; around 15% were seen once. Input material: PBMCs or a T cell subset sorted from them (not recorded which). The receptors stem from a man between 18 and 35 years old who had mild COVID-19 (a few samples of this study predate the infection). Cell type and time point are not known.

CDR3 in DNA: TGTGCCAGCAGCTTCTCAGGGACAGCTAACTATGGCTACACCTTC. Its translation is CASSFSGTANYGYTF. The genes are TRBV11-1 and TRBJ1-2; 7 bases line up with TRBD1. Germline lookup yields CDR1 SGHAT and CDR2 FQDESV (reference sequence). The trim removed 3 bases at V and 0 bases at J, leaving 4 bases unmatched. The CDR3 length is 15 residues.

The rearrangement links TRBV5-1 to TRBJ2-5; 8 bases align to TRBD1. J lost 0 bases, V lost 5 bases, and 0 bases had no gene match. The CDR3 runs 13 residues. From germline, CDR1 is SGHRS and CDR2 YFSETQ. In DNA form, the CDR3 reads TGCGCCAGCAGGGGACAGGACCAAGAGACCCAGTACTTC. This encodes CASRGQDQETQYF.

This clonotype was observed a handful of times. The rearrangement uses TRBV12-3 or TRBV12-4 and TRBJ1-1; no firm D call. CDR3 length: 13 amino acids. Trimming stripped 2 bases from V and 4 bases from J, with 8 bases between. The CDR3 loop is CASSLKMGTEAFF. In DNA, the CDR3 is TGTGCCAGCAGTTTAAAGATGGGCACTGAAGCTTTCTTT.

This clonotype has a handful of counts. The CDR3 loop is CASSGSETQYF. For the CDR3, the DNA is TGTGCCAGCAGTGGGTCAGAGACCCAGTACTTC. The chain recombines TRBV12-3 or TRBV12-4 with TRBJ2-5; D is unclear. This CDR3 has 11 amino acids. V shed 5 bases and J shed 4 bases, with 5 bases lying between them.

This clonotype was observed a handful of times. The chain has TRBV6-5 and TRBJ2-3, with 7 bases aligning to TRBD2. Germline assignment: CDR1 MNHEY and CDR2 SVGAGI. CDR3 length: 17 residues. Germline trimming cut 3 bases from V and 1 base from J; bases unmatched to any gene: 10. CDR3 amino acids: CASSYIPTRGGTDTQYF. The DNA of the CDR3 is TGTGCCAGCAGTTATATCCCTACCCGGGGGGGCACAGATACGCAGTATTTT.

V usage is TRBV5-1 and J usage is TRBJ2-1, with D possibly TRBD2 on 6 matching bases. Germline CDR1 reads SGHRS; CDR2 reads YFSETQ. This CDR3 has 15 amino acids. The V end was cut by 0 bases, the J end by 8 bases, with 15 bases between. The CDR3 bases are TGCGCCAGCAGCTTGGGTCGCCCAGCGGGCGATGAGCAGTTCTTC. Protein: CASSLGRPAGDEQFF.

In its sample, this clonotype was seen a few times. The chain uses TRBV12-3 or TRBV12-4 and TRBJ1-5; no clear D. The CDR3 extends over 12 amino acids. Trimming took 2 bases from V and 7 from J, leaving 6 bases between them. The CDR3, as DNA: TGTGCCAGCAGTTTACTTCGGCAGCCCCAGCATTTT. As protein: CASSLLRQPQHF.

This clonotype has just a few counts. The chain employs TRBV6-5 and TRBJ2-7, with 7 bases identical to TRBD1. Germline V gene sequence: CDR1 MNHEY, CDR2 SVGAGI. The J segment lost 2 bases and the V segment lost 2 bases, leaving 9 bases of the junction unmatched. This CDR3 contains 16 residues. CDR3 DNA: TGTGCCAGCAGTTACAGTTGGGGGACAGTTACCTACGAGCAGTACTTC. It encodes CASSYSWGTVTYEQYF.

This clonotype was seen a handful of times. The V gene is TRBV5-4, the J gene TRBJ1-2; 7 positions match TRBD1. The junction had 8 bases not matched to a gene; V was cut back by 2 bases and J by 7 bases. In germline, CDR1 is SGHNT, CDR2 YYREEE (reference sequence). The CDR3 consists of 14 residues. The DNA for the CDR3 is TGTGCCAGCAGCTTACCGGGACAGTGGTTTGGCTACACCTTC. It encodes CASSLPGQWFGYTF.

In this sample, this clonotype turned up a few times. CDR3 sequence: CASSLRLNGVYDEQFF. The CDR3 DNA sequence: TGTGCCAGCAGCTTACGGCTGAATGGGGTGTACGATGAGCAGTTCTTC. The rearrangement joins TRBV7-3 to TRBJ2-1; no firm D call. The CDR3 has 16 amino acids. V lost 2 bases, J lost 8 bases, and 19 bases lay in between. Germline loops: CDR1 SGHTA, CDR2 FQGTGA.

This clonotype has just a few counts. V gene TRBV12-3 or TRBV12-4 combines with J gene TRBJ2-3; 7 bases line up with TRBD2. The CDR3 is 13 residues long. V lost 7 bases and J lost 4; bases outside the gene matches: 5. CDR3 amino acids: CASTHAGADTQYF. The CDR3 DNA sequence: TGTGCCAGCACCCATGCGGGGGCAGATACGCAGTATTTT.

The gene calls are TRBV14 and TRBJ2-3, with TRBD2 matching 7 bases. CDR1 and CDR2 from the germline V gene are SGHDN and FVKESK. Trimming at V came to 4 bases and at J to 13 bases, leaving 8 bases not matched to a gene. The CDR3 spans 12 residues. The chain's CDR3 is CASSPGTIGEYF. CDR3 bases: TGTGCCAGCAGCCCCGGGACTATCGGGGAGTATTTT.

This clonotype appeared many times. The chain has TRBV4-3 and TRBJ1-2, with D hard to call. The ends were cut back, 0 bases at V and 2 bases at J, with 7 bases in the middle. The CDR3 length is 14 residues. Germline lookup yields CDR1 LGHNA and CDR2 YSLEER. CDR3 coding DNA: TGCGCCAGCAGCCAAGAGCACGGGAACTATGGCTACACCTTC. Translating it yields CASSQEHGNYGYTF.

This clonotype was counted between two and nine times. This chain joins TRBV6-5 and TRBJ1-1; possible D gene TRBD1, 5 bases. Germline V gene data show CDR1 as MNHEY and CDR2 as SVGAGI. The CDR3 has 13 residues. V was shortened by 2 bases and J by 7 bases, with 11 bases between the two germline ends. This CDR3 reads CASSYGGSFEAFF. DNA of the CDR3: TGTGCCAGCAGTTACGGGGGGAGTTTTGAAGCTTTCTTT.

This clonotype was seen a few times. The chain has TRBV7-8 and TRBJ1-6, with D perhaps matching TRBD1 (5 bases). The CDR3 runs to 17 residues. Deletions cut 1 base from V and 7 bases from J, with 17 bases between. Germline CDR1 is SGHVS and CDR2 is FQNEAQ. This CDR3 reads CASSLVKGRLTNSPLHF. DNA for the CDR3: TGTGCCAGCAGCTTAGTTAAGGGGCGCTTAACCAATTCACCCCTCCACTTT.

With respect to this clonotype: One end of the junction varies from germline; a read error may be responsible. This chain joins TRBV20-1 and TRBJ2-3; D unresolved. The CDR3 totals 13 residues. Germline values: CDR1 DFQATT, CDR2 SNEGSKA (reference sequence). As DNA, the CDR3 is TGCAGTGCCAGAGACACTTACACAGATACGCAGTATTTT. Translating it yields CSARDTYTDTQYF.

This clonotype came up a few times. V gene TRBV4-3 combines with J gene TRBJ2-1; D not resolved. This CDR3 spans 13 amino acids. Germline lookup yields CDR1 LGHNA and CDR2 YSLEER. V shed 1 base and J shed 6 bases, with 7 bases lying between them. CDR3 nucleotides: TGCGCCAGCAGCCAAGGTGCAGGCAATGAGCAGTTCTTC. It translates to CASSQGAGNEQFF.

This clonotype has ten or more counts. The chain combines TRBV20-1 with TRBJ1-4; possible D gene TRBD1, 6 bases. Trimming shortened V by 0 bases and J by 0 bases, and 11 bases separated the two germline ends. The CDR3 runs 16 residues. CDR1 and CDR2 (germline): DFQATT, SNEGSKA (reference sequence). The CDR3 loop reads CSARDGTHSTNEKLFF. In DNA, the CDR3 is TGCAGTGCTAGAGACGGGACACATTCAACTAATGAAAAACTGTTTTTT.

V gene TRBV10-3 combines with J gene TRBJ2-7; 8 bases are shared with TRBD1. V was clipped by 10 bases and J by 0 bases; unmatched bases: 2. Germline-derived CDR1 and CDR2 are ENHRY and SYGVKD. CDR3 length equals 12 residues. This CDR3 reads CARGQASYEQYF. DNA for the CDR3: TGTGCCAGGGGACAGGCCTCCTACGAGCAGTACTTC.

The V call is TRBV7-2, the J call TRBJ1-1; D call uncertain. Trimming removed 1 base from V and 0 bases from J, with 18 bases in between. Germline CDR1 SGHTA, CDR2 FQGNSA. The CDR3 is 18 amino acids. In DNA, the CDR3 is TGTGCCAGCAGCTTAGAGGTGCTGACTGAGACTGTGAACACTGAAGCTTTCTTT. Translation gives CASSLEVLTETVNTEAFF.

This clonotype occurred a few times. The chain couples TRBV5-1 to TRBJ2-5; no clear D. Germline V gene sequence: CDR1 SGHRS, CDR2 YFSETQ. The CDR3 spans 13 residues. Trimming cost V 0 bases and J 2 bases, with 5 bases left between them. In DNA form, the CDR3 reads TGCGCCAGCAGCTTGGTTTTTCAAGAGACCCAGTACTTC. The encoded protein is CASSLVFQETQYF.

The chain recombines TRBV7-2 with TRBJ2-1; D gene ambiguous. The CDR3 consists of 14 residues. CDR1 and CDR2 from the germline V gene are SGHTA and FQGNSA. The V and J ends lost 1 base and 10 bases respectively, with 14 bases between them. The CDR3 DNA follows: TGTGCCAGCAGCTTAGAACGTACGGGCACGGAGCAGTTCTTC. This encodes CASSLERTGTEQFF.

The chain joins TRBV4-1 to TRBJ1-5; weak D call: TRBD1 (5 bases). This CDR3 region has 14 residues. Germline values: CDR1 MGHRA, CDR2 YSYEKL. Trimming shortened V by 0 bases and J by 6 bases, and 9 bases separated the two germline ends. The CDR3 is CASSQDWGIQPQHF. The CDR3 region has the DNA TGCGCCAGCAGCCAAGATTGGGGGATTCAGCCCCAGCATTTT.

This clonotype is judged medium-sized. As DNA, the CDR3 is TGCGCCAGCAGCCCCGACCGCACAGATACGCAGTATTTT. Protein product: CASSPDRTDTQYF. The chain joins TRBV5-1 to TRBJ2-3, with no clear D. The CDR3 spans 13 residues. Germline lookup yields CDR1 SGHRS and CDR2 YFSETQ. V gave up 4 bases and J gave up 1 base, with 7 bases separating them.

This clonotype showed up just a few times. The chain is built from TRBV10-2 and TRBJ1-5; D is possibly TRBD1 (5 bases). V lost 8 bases and J lost 5, with 7 bases in between. This CDR3 spans 11 amino acids. CDR1 is WSHSY and CDR2 is SAAADI in the germline V gene. The CDR3 sequence: CASGDYQPQHF. The CDR3 DNA sequence: TGCGCCAGCGGGGACTATCAGCCCCAGCATTTT.

The chain is built from TRBV12-3 or TRBV12-4 and TRBJ2-5, with D tentatively TRBD2 (5 bases). The V end lost 3 bases, the J end lost 2 bases, and 10 bases lay between the germline ends. The CDR3 sequence is 14 residues long. The CDR3 loop reads CASSFGVRQETQYF. The CDR3 region has the DNA TGTGCCAGCAGTTTCGGGGTTAGGCAAGAGACCCAGTACTTC.